The source of this T cell receptor beta chain is a study of vaccination and CD4 T cells after COVID-19. Germline V gives CDR1 SGHRS, CDR2 YFSETQ. The CDR3 has 13 amino acids. V was trimmed by 7 bases and J by 2 bases, leaving 11 bases between them. Sequenced with the Oncomine TCR Beta short-read assay was DNA taken from cultured CD4+ T cells. TCRdb re-called the PCR reads with MiXCR, one entry per CDR3 protein. The sample has 13,000 or so distinct CDR3 sequences, around 40% seen once. As for this clonotype: The antigen is unknown.

The treatment denotes: roughly ten-day PBMC culture with coronavirus spike peptide pools or control peptides (ViraFEST assay). The TCR originated in a human donor who had recovered from COVID-19. The chain joins TRBV5-1 to TRBJ2-3; possibly TRBD1 for D (6 bases). This material consisted of CD4+ T cells from blood, cultured in vitro, taken after SARS-CoV-2 vaccination. The DNA of the CDR3 is TGCGCCAGCGGGACAACTTACACAGATACGCAGTATTTT. This sequence encodes CASGTTYTDTQYF.